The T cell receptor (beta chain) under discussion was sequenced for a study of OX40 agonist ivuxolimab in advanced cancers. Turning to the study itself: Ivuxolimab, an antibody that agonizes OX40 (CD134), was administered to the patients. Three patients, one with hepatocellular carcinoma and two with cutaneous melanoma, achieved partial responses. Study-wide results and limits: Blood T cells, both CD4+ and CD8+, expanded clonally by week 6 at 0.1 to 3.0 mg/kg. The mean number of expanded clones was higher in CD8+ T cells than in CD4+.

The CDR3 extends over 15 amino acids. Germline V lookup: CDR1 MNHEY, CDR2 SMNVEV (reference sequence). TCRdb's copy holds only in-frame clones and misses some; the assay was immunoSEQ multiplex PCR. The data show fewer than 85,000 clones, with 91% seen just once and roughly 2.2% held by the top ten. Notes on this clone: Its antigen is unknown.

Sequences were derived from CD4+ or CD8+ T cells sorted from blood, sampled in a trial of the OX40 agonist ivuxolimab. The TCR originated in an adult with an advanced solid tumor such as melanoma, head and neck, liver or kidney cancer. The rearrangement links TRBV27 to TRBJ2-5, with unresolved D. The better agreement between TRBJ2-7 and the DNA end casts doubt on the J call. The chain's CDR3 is CASTAANGPSYEQYF. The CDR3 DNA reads TGTGCCAGCACCGCCGCCAATGGACCTTCCTACGAGCAGTACTTC.